Listed below are T cell receptor beta chains from one sample, sequenced in a study of STAT5B mutations in CD4+ large granular lymphocyte leukemia. TCRdb's copy holds only in-frame clones and misses some; the assay was immunoSEQ multiplex PCR. The sample has under 35,000 clones, roughly 80% seen once. Source material: CD4+ T cells from blood buffy coats. Receptors were obtained from a human donor in good health. CDR3s include the opening cysteine and the closing phenylalanine or tryptophan. Fields, in order: J gene, V gene, clone size, D gene, CDR3 protein, CDR3 DNA. The D gene is left open where the match is weak. Not all rows give a size; the values are once, few, many and, for expanded clones, a class.

j_call: TRBJ2-7; v_call: TRBV6-5; clone_size: .; d_call: .; cdr3_aa: CASSSTGGSYEQYF; cdr3_nt: TGTGCCAGCAGTTCGACCGGGGGTTCCTACGAGCAGTACTTC
j_call: TRBJ2-1; v_call: TRBV21-1; clone_size: .; d_call: .; cdr3_aa: CASSKLVGEQFF; cdr3_nt: TGTGCCAGCAGCAAGCTAGTGGGTGAGCAGTTCTTC
j_call: TRBJ1-2; v_call: TRBV5-6; clone_size: .; d_call: .; cdr3_aa: CASSLQGNGYTF; cdr3_nt: TGTGCCAGCAGCTTACAGGGTAATGGCTACACCTTC
j_call: TRBJ2-7; v_call: TRBV11-2; clone_size: .; d_call: .; cdr3_aa: CASSRGTVSTYEQYF; cdr3_nt: TGTGCCAGCAGCCGCGGGACAGTCTCAACCTACGAGCAGTACTTC
j_call: TRBJ2-5; v_call: TRBV7-8; clone_size: .; d_call: TRBD1; cdr3_aa: CASSLVQGRGETQYF; cdr3_nt: TGTGCCAGCAGCTTAGTACAGGGGCGAGGGGAGACCCAGTACTTC
j_call: TRBJ2-3; v_call: TRBV4-2; clone_size: .; d_call: TRBD1; cdr3_aa: CASSQDRGPIPDTQYF; cdr3_nt: TGTGCCAGCAGCCAAGACAGGGGGCCCATCCCGGATACGCAGTATTTT
j_call: TRBJ1-4; v_call: TRBV7-9; clone_size: .; d_call: TRBD1; cdr3_aa: CASSPHRGPDEKLFF; cdr3_nt: TGTGCCAGCAGCCCCCACAGGGGGCCGGATGAAAAACTGTTTTTT
j_call: TRBJ2-7; v_call: TRBV5-1; clone_size: once; d_call: .; cdr3_aa: CASSPGRGREQYF; cdr3_nt: TGCGCCAGCAGCCCCGGCCGGGGGCGCGAGCAGTACTTC
j_call: TRBJ2-7; v_call: TRBV6-1; clone_size: once; d_call: .; cdr3_aa: CASSDGGGYEQYF; cdr3_nt: TGTGCCAGCAGTGATGGGGGTGGGTACGAGCAGTACTTC
j_call: TRBJ2-7; v_call: TRBV15; clone_size: .; d_call: .; cdr3_aa: CATSRDVGDWAEQYF; cdr3_nt: TGTGCCACCAGCAGAGATGTAGGGGATTGGGCCGAGCAGTACTTC
j_call: TRBJ2-5; v_call: TRBV7-9; clone_size: .; d_call: TRBD2; cdr3_aa: CASSLGLAGLQETQYF; cdr3_nt: TGTGCCAGCAGCTTAGGCCTAGCGGGGTTGCAAGAGACCCAGTACTTC
j_call: TRBJ1-3; v_call: TRBV5-4; clone_size: .; d_call: .; cdr3_aa: CASSFRGMGTGNTVYF; cdr3_nt: TGTGCCAGCAGCTTTCGGGGAATGGGGACTGGAAACACCGTATATTTT
j_call: TRBJ1-5; v_call: TRBV6-1; clone_size: .; d_call: TRBD1; cdr3_aa: CASWGQISNQPQHF; cdr3_nt: TGTGCCAGCTGGGGACAGATTAGCAATCAGCCCCAGCATTTT
j_call: TRBJ2-5; v_call: TRBV30; clone_size: few; d_call: .; cdr3_aa: CAWSVGSRRGRETQYF; cdr3_nt: TGTGCCTGGAGTGTAGGTAGCAGGAGGGGGCGGGAGACCCAGTACTTC
j_call: TRBJ2-1; v_call: TRBV7-2; clone_size: .; d_call: TRBD2; cdr3_aa: CASSLRTSVGSNEQFF; cdr3_nt: TGTGCCAGCAGCCTGAGGACTAGCGTGGGTTCAAATGAGCAGTTCTTC
j_call: TRBJ1-4; v_call: TRBV2; clone_size: .; d_call: .; cdr3_aa: CASSEGAPVTNEKLFF; cdr3_nt: TGTGCCAGCAGTGAGGGGGCCCCTGTCACTAATGAAAAACTGTTTTTT
j_call: TRBJ1-1; v_call: TRBV19; clone_size: .; d_call: TRBD1; cdr3_aa: CASTPGQGGNTEAFF; cdr3_nt: TGTGCCAGTACTCCGGGACAGGGAGGGAACACTGAAGCTTTCTTT
j_call: TRBJ2-3; v_call: TRBV11-1; clone_size: .; d_call: TRBD1; cdr3_aa: CASSLDRGRDTQYF; cdr3_nt: TGTGCCAGCAGCCTGGACAGGGGAAGAGATACGCAGTATTTT
j_call: TRBJ1-1; v_call: TRBV7-9; clone_size: .; d_call: TRBD1; cdr3_aa: CASSSPGQKVGNTEAFF; cdr3_nt: TGTGCCAGCAGCTCGCCGGGACAGAAAGTGGGGAACACTGAAGCTTTCTTT
j_call: TRBJ1-3; v_call: TRBV5-6; clone_size: .; d_call: TRBD1; cdr3_aa: CASSFDRASGNTIYF; cdr3_nt: TGTGCCAGCAGCTTCGACAGGGCCTCTGGAAACACCATATATTTT
j_call: TRBJ1-4; v_call: TRBV11-1; clone_size: .; d_call: .; cdr3_aa: CASSSRSGGTEKLFF; cdr3_nt: TGTGCCAGCAGCTCCCGCAGCGGAGGGACTGAAAAACTGTTTTTT
j_call: TRBJ1-2; v_call: TRBV11-1; clone_size: .; d_call: .; cdr3_aa: CASSLGEGDYGYTF; cdr3_nt: TGTGCCAGCAGCTTAGGGGAAGGGGACTATGGCTACACCTTC
j_call: TRBJ1-6; v_call: TRBV18; clone_size: .; d_call: TRBD1; cdr3_aa: CASSQRQGSRNSPLHF; cdr3_nt: TGTGCCAGCTCGCAGAGACAGGGCTCGCGTAATTCACCCCTCCACTTT
j_call: TRBJ2-7; v_call: TRBV11-3; clone_size: .; d_call: .; cdr3_aa: CASSKRDEQYF; cdr3_nt: TGTGCCAGCAGCAAGAGGGACGAGCAGTACTTC
j_call: TRBJ1-5; v_call: TRBV28; clone_size: .; d_call: .; cdr3_aa: CASNPPGSGVEPQHF; cdr3_nt: TGTGCCAGCAATCCTCCGGGGTCAGGGGTGGAGCCCCAGCATTTT
j_call: TRBJ2-1; v_call: TRBV5-6; clone_size: .; d_call: TRBD2; cdr3_aa: CASRPQGLAGPNEQFF; cdr3_nt: TGTGCCAGCAGACCTCAGGGACTAGCGGGCCCCAATGAGCAGTTCTTC
j_call: TRBJ1-1; v_call: TRBV5-1; clone_size: .; d_call: TRBD1; cdr3_aa: CASSLARDREAFF; cdr3_nt: TGCGCCAGCAGCTTGGCCCGGGACAGGGAAGCTTTCTTT
j_call: TRBJ2-1; v_call: TRBV5-1; clone_size: .; d_call: .; cdr3_aa: CASSLGLSSYNEQFF; cdr3_nt: TGCGCCAGCAGCTTGGGGCTAAGCTCCTACAATGAGCAGTTCTTC
j_call: TRBJ2-5; v_call: TRBV9; clone_size: .; d_call: .; cdr3_aa: CASSVAGQETQYF; cdr3_nt: TGTGCCAGCAGCGTAGCGGGACAAGAGACCCAGTACTTC
j_call: TRBJ2-1; v_call: TRBV6-1; clone_size: .; d_call: .; cdr3_aa: CASRRFLADEQFF; cdr3_nt: TGTGCCAGCAGACGATTTCTTGCGGATGAGCAGTTCTTC
j_call: TRBJ2-1; v_call: TRBV2; clone_size: .; d_call: TRBD1; cdr3_aa: CASRDGQGAGSNEQFF; cdr3_nt: TGTGCCAGCAGGGACGGACAGGGGGCGGGAAGCAATGAGCAGTTCTTC
j_call: TRBJ2-2; v_call: TRBV19; clone_size: few; d_call: TRBD2; cdr3_aa: CASTLLAGNTGELFF; cdr3_nt: TGTGCCAGTACGCTACTAGCGGGGAACACCGGGGAGCTGTTTTTT
j_call: TRBJ2-1; v_call: TRBV29-1; clone_size: once; d_call: .; cdr3_aa: CSVTSELNQFF; cdr3_nt: TGCAGCGTTACCTCGGAGCTAAATCAGTTCTTC
j_call: TRBJ1-6; v_call: TRBV30; clone_size: .; d_call: TRBD1; cdr3_aa: CAWSGRGTGNSPLHF; cdr3_nt: TGTGCCTGGAGTGGGCGAGGGACAGGGAATTCACCCCTCCACTTT
j_call: TRBJ1-2; v_call: TRBV19; clone_size: once; d_call: TRBD1; cdr3_aa: CASRTGRGYTF; cdr3_nt: TGTGCCAGTAGGACAGGGAGAGGCTACACCTTC
j_call: TRBJ2-1; v_call: TRBV11-2; clone_size: .; d_call: TRBD2; cdr3_aa: CASTQSLSSSGRANEQFF; cdr3_nt: TGTGCCAGCACCCAGTCCCTTAGTTCTAGCGGGAGGGCCAATGAGCAGTTCTTC
j_call: TRBJ1-1; v_call: TRBV7-9; clone_size: .; d_call: .; cdr3_aa: CASSPELDTEAFF; cdr3_nt: TGTGCCAGCAGTCCGGAGCTTGACACTGAAGCTTTCTTT
j_call: TRBJ1-5; v_call: TRBV19; clone_size: few; d_call: .; cdr3_aa: CASSTQSNQPQHF; cdr3_nt: TGTGCCAGTAGTACACAGAGCAATCAGCCCCAGCATTTT
j_call: TRBJ1-2; v_call: TRBV28; clone_size: .; d_call: .; cdr3_aa: CASSPPGVLPGGGYTF; cdr3_nt: TGTGCCAGCAGTCCCCCGGGGGTGCTCCCGGGGGGAGGCTACACCTTC
j_call: TRBJ2-2; v_call: TRBV9; clone_size: .; d_call: .; cdr3_aa: CASSARGANTGELFF; cdr3_nt: TGTGCCAGCAGCGCAAGGGGAGCGAACACCGGGGAGCTGTTTTTT
j_call: TRBJ1-2; v_call: TRBV5-5; clone_size: .; d_call: .; cdr3_aa: CASSLRGAQRDYGYTF; cdr3_nt: TGTGCCAGCAGCTTGAGAGGGGCTCAAAGGGACTATGGCTACACCTTC
j_call: TRBJ2-1; v_call: TRBV5-1; clone_size: .; d_call: TRBD2; cdr3_aa: CASRSSGRALNNEQFF; cdr3_nt: TGCGCCAGCAGATCCAGCGGGAGGGCCTTAAACAATGAGCAGTTCTTC
j_call: TRBJ2-1; v_call: TRBV10-2; clone_size: .; d_call: .; cdr3_aa: CASSGGGSYNEQFF; cdr3_nt: TGCGCCAGCAGTGGGGGCGGCTCCTACAATGAGCAGTTCTTC
j_call: TRBJ2-7; v_call: TRBV6-1; clone_size: .; d_call: TRBD2; cdr3_aa: CASSRTSEYEQYF; cdr3_nt: TGTGCCAGCAGTCGGACTAGCGAGTACGAGCAGTACTTC
j_call: TRBJ1-1; v_call: TRBV19; clone_size: .; d_call: TRBD1; cdr3_aa: CASSSPGQAMNTEAFF; cdr3_nt: TGTGCCAGTAGTTCTCCGGGACAGGCCATGAACACTGAAGCTTTCTTT